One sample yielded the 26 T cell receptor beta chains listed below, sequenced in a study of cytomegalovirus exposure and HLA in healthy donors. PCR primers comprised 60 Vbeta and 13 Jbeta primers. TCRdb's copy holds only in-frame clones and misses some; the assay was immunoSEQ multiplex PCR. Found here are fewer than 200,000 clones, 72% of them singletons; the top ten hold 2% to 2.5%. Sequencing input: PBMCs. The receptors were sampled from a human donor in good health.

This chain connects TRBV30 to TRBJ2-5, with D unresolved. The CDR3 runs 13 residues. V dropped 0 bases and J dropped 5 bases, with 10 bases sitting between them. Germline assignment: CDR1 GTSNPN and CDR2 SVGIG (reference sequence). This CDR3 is CAWSVGMRETQYF. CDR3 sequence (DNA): TGTGCCTGGAGTGTAGGTATGCGGGAGACCCAGTACTTC.

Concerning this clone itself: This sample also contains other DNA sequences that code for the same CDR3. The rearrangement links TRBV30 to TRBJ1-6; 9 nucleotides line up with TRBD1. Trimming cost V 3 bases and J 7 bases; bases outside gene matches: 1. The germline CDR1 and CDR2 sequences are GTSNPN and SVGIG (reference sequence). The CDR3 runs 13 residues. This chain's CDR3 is CAWRTGGNSPLHF. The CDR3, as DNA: TGTGCCTGGAGGACAGGGGGGAATTCACCCCTCCACTTT.

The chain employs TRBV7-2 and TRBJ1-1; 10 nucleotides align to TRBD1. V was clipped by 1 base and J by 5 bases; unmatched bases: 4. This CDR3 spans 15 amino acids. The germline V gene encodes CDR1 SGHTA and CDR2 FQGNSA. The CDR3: CASSLERTGGTEAFF. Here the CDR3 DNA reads TGTGCCAGCAGCTTAGAAAGGACAGGGGGTACTGAAGCTTTCTTT.

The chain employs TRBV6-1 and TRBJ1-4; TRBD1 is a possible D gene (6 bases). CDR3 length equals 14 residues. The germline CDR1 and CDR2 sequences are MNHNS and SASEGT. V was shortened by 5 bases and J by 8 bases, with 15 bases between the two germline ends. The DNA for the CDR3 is TGTGCCAGCAGTCGGGGACAACTACAAGAAAAACTGTTTTTT. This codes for CASSRGQLQEKLFF.

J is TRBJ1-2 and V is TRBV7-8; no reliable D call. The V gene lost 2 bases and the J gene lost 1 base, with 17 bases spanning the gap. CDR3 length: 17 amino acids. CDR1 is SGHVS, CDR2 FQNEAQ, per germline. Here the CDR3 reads CASSLLLLRAGNYGYTF. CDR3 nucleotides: TGTGCCAGCAGCTTACTCCTGCTGCGTGCGGGTAACTATGGCTACACCTTC.

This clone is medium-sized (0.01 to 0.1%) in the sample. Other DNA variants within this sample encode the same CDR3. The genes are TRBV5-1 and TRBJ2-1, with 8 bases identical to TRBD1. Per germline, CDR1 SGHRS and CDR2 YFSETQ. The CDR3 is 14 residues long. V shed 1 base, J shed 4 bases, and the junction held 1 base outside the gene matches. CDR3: CASSLTGGYNEQFF. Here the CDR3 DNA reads TGCGCCAGCAGCTTGACAGGGGGTTACAATGAGCAGTTCTTC. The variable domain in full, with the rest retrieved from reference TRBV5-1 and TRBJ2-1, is KAGVTQTPRYLIKTRGQQVTLSCSPISGHRSVSWYQQTPGQGLQFLFEYFSETQRNKGNFPGRFSGRQFSNSRSEMNVSTLELGDSALYLCASSLTGGYNEQFFGPGTRLTVL.

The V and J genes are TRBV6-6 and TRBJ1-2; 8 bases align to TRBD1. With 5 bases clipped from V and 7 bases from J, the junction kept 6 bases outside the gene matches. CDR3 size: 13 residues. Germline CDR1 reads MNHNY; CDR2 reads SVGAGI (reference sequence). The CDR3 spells CASSTDRAGGYTF. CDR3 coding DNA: TGTGCCAGCAGTACGGACAGGGCGGGTGGCTACACCTTC.

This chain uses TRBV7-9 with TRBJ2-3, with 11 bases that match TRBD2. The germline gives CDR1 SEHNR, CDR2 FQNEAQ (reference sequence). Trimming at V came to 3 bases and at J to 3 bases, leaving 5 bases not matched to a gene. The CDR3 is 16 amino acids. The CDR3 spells CASSFLTSGVTDTQYF. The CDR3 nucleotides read TGTGCCAGCAGCTTCCTGACTAGCGGGGTAACAGATACGCAGTATTTT.

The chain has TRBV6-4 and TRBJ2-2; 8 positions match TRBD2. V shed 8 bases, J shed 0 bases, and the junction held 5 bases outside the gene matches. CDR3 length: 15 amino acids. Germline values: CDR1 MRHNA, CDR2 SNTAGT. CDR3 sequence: CASSRGGPNTGELFF. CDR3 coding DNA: TGTGCCAGCTCTCGCGGGGGGCCGAACACCGGGGAGCTGTTTTTT.

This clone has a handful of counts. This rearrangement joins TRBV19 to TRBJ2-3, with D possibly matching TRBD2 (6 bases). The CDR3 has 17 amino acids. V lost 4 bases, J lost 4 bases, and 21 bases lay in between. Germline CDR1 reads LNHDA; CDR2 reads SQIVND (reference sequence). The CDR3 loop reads CASSTQPPGLPPDTQYF. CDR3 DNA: TGTGCCAGTAGTACCCAACCCCCGGGACTGCCGCCAGATACGCAGTATTTT.

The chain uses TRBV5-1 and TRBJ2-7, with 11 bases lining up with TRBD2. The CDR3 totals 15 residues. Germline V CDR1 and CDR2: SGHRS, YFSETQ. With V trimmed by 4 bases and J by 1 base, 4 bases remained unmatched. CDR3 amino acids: CASSPGLAESYEQYF. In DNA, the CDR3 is TGCGCCAGCAGCCCGGGACTAGCGGAATCCTACGAGCAGTACTTC.

The CDR3 DNA reads as TGTGCCAGCAGCTCCCTGGGTAGCGGACTTCGGGTGGGCACCGGGGAGCTGTTTTTT. It encodes CASSSLGSGLRVGTGELFF. V is TRBV7-9 and J is TRBJ2-2; D is perhaps TRBD2 (6 bases). The CDR3 sequence is 19 residues long. V was trimmed by 4 bases and J by 4 bases, leaving 25 bases between them. The V gene's germline CDR1 is SEHNR and CDR2 FQNEAQ (reference sequence).

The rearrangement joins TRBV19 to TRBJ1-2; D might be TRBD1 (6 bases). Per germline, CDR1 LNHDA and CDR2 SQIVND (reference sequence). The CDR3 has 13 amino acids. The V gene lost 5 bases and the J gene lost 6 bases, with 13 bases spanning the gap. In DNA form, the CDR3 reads TGTGCCAGTAGTCCCAGGACAGTCGATGGCTACACCTTC. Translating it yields CASSPRTVDGYTF. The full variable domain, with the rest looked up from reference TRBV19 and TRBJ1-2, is DGGITQSPKYLFRKEGQNVTLSCEQNLNHDAMYWYRQDPGQGLRLIYYSQIVNDFQKGDIAEGYSVSREKKESFPLTVTSAQKNPTAFYLCASSPRTVDGYTFGSGTRLTVV.

CDR3 DNA sequence: TGCAGCGCAGGGGATGAGACCCAGTACTTC. This encodes CSAGDETQYF. The J gene is TRBJ2-5, the V gene TRBV29-1, with a possible D match to TRBD1 (6 bases). CDR1 and CDR2 from the germline V gene are SQVTM and ANQGSEA. V dropped 7 bases and J dropped 5 bases, with 8 bases sitting between them. The CDR3 covers 10 residues. The full variable domain, its missing parts supplied by reference TRBV29-1 and TRBJ2-5, is SAVISQKPSRDICQRGTSLTIQCQVDSQVTMMFWYRQQPGQSLTLIATANQGSEATYESGFVIDKFPISRPNLTFSTLTVSNMSPEDSSIYLCSAGDETQYFGPGTRLLVL.

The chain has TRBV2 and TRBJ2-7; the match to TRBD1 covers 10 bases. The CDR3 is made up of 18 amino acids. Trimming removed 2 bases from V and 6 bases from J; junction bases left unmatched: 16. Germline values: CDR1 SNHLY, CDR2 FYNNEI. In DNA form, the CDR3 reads TGTGCCAGCAGTGAATCGGGACAGGGGAGTAGGAACGGTCGCGAGCAGTACTTC. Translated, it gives CASSESGQGSRNGREQYF.

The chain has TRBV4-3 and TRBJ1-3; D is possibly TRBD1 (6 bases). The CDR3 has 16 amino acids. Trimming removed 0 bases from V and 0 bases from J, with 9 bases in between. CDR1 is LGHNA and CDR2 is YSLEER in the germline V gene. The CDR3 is CASSQDPGVSGNTIYF. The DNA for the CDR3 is TGCGCCAGCAGCCAAGATCCAGGGGTCTCTGGAAACACCATATATTTT.

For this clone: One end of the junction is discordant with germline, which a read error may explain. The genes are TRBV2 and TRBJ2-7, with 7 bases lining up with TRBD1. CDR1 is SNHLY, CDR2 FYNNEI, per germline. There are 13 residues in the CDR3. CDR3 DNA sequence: TGTGCCAGCAGTGAAGGTTGGGCCGGGACAGCAAGCTTC. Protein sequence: CASSEGWAGTASF.

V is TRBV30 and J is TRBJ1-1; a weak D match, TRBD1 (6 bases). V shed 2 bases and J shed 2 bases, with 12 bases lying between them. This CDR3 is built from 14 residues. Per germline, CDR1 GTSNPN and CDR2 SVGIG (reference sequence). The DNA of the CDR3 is TGTGCCTGGAGTCCAGACAGGACAAACACTGAAGCTTTCTTT. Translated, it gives CAWSPDRTNTEAFF.

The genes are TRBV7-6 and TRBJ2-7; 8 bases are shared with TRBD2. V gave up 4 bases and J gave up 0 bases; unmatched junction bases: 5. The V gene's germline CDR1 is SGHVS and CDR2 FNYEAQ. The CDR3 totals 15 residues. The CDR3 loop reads CASSYTSGDSYEQYF. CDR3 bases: TGTGCCAGCAGCTACACTAGCGGCGACTCCTACGAGCAGTACTTC.

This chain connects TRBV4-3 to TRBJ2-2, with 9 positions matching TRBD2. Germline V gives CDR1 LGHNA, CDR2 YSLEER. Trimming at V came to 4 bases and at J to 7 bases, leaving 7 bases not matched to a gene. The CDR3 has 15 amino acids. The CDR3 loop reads CASSLNSGGGGELFF. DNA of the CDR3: TGCGCCAGCAGCCTAAATAGCGGGGGAGGCGGGGAGCTGTTTTTT.

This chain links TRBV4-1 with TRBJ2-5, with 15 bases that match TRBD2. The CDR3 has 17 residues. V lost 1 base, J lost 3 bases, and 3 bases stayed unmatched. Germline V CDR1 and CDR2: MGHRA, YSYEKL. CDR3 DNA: TGCGCCAGCAGCCAAGGGACTAGCGGGGGGGCCGAAGAGACCCAGTACTTC. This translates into CASSQGTSGGAEETQYF.

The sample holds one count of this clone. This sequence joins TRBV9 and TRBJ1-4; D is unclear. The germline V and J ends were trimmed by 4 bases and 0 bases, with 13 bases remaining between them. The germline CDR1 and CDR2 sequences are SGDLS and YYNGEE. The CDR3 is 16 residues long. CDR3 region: CASSPRGRATNEKLFF. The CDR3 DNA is TGTGCCAGCAGCCCCCGCGGGAGGGCAACTAATGAAAAACTGTTTTTT. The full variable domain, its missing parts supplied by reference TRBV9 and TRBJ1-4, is DSGVTQTPKHLITATGQRVTLRCSPRSGDLSVYWYQQSLDQGLQFLIQYYNGEERAKGNILERFSAQQFPDLHSELNLSSLELGDSALYFCASSPRGRATNEKLFFGSGTQLSVL.

CDR3 coding DNA: TGTGCCAGTAGTATCACAGGGGGAGGTCCTGGCGAGCAGTACTTC. Translation: CASSITGGGPGEQYF. J is TRBJ2-5 and V is TRBV19; TRBD1 matches at 8 bases. The better agreement between TRBJ2-7 and the DNA end casts doubt on the J call. The germline gives CDR1 LNHDA, CDR2 SQIVND (reference sequence). The CDR3 runs 15 residues.

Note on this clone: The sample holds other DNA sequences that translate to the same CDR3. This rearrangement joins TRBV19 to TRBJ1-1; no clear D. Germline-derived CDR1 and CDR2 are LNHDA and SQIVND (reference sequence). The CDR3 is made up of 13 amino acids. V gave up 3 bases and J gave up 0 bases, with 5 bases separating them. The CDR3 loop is CASSIAMNTEAFF. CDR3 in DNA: TGTGCCAGTAGTATCGCGATGAACACTGAAGCTTTCTTT.

CDR3 sequence (DNA): TGTGCCAGTAGTATAAGTAGAAGCAATCAGCCCCAGCATTTT. Its translation is CASSISRSNQPQHF. This chain joins TRBV19 and TRBJ1-5; D not certain. V was trimmed by 2 bases and J by 1 base, leaving 6 bases between them. CDR1 and CDR2 (germline): LNHDA, SQIVND (reference sequence). The length of the CDR3 is 14 residues.

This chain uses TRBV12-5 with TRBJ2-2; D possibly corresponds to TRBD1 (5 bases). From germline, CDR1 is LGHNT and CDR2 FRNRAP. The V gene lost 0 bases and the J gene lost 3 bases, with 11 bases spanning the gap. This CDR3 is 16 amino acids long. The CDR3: CASGLVLSRDTGELFF. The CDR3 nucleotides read TGTGCTAGTGGTTTGGTACTCTCCAGGGACACCGGGGAGCTGTTTTTT.